The 6 T cell receptor beta chains below come from one sample, sequenced in a study of Graves' ophthalmopathy and Graves' hyperthyroidism. RNA transcripts yielded amplified TCR beta CDR3 regions. The library came from an HTBI-primed first-round RT-PCR and a second-round multiplex PCR. Using its own MiXCR run on the multiplex PCR reads, TCRdb lists one record per CDR3 protein. The table includes a few hundred thousand distinct CDR3 sequences, about 17% detected once. The sequenced sample consisted of peripheral blood. The source of these receptors is a woman between 18 and 30 years old with Graves' ophthalmopathy.

This clonotype was recorded at least ten times. The CDR3 DNA sequence: TGTGCCAGCAGCCCTCCCCTGGGTGAGCAGTACTTC. This codes for CASSPPLGEQYF. The chain uses TRBV27 and TRBJ2-7; D gene ambiguous. V lost 6 bases to trimming and J lost 7 bases, with 13 bases between them. Germline CDR1 reads MNHEY; CDR2 reads SMNVEV (reference sequence). The CDR3 spans 12 residues.

This clonotype was recorded at least ten times. The chain combines TRBV12-3 or TRBV12-4 with TRBJ1-1; perhaps TRBD1 as D (6 bases). The CDR3 loop spans 15 amino acids. Trimming shortened V by 4 bases and J by 4 bases, and 16 bases separated the two germline ends. In DNA, the CDR3 is TGTGCCAGCAGTTACGGCCGGGGGCGGGGCACTGAAGCTTTCTTT. This sequence encodes CASSYGRGRGTEAFF.

Ten or more counts support this clonotype. The chain links TRBV6-4 to TRBJ1-6; D is possibly TRBD1 (5 bases). The V gene lost 2 bases and the J gene lost 7 bases, with 9 bases spanning the gap. The germline CDR1 and CDR2 sequences are MRHNA and SNTAGT. This CDR3 is 14 amino acids long. The CDR3 reads CASSDGGENSPLHF. CDR3 DNA: TGTGCCAGCAGTGACGGGGGAGAGAATTCACCCCTCCACTTT.

The sample holds many counts of this clonotype. The V and J genes are TRBV20-1 and TRBJ2-7; unclear D gene. This CDR3 contains 14 residues. CDR1 and CDR2 from the germline V gene are DFQATT and SNEGSKA (reference sequence). V lost 1 base to trimming and J lost 0 bases, with 10 bases between them. The CDR3: CSARAGIISYEQYF. CDR3 nucleotide sequence: TGCAGTGCTAGAGCTGGCATTATCTCCTACGAGCAGTACTTC.

A remark on this clonotype: This clone may be a read error of a much larger clone one base away. The chain recombines TRBV15 with TRBJ2-5; 7 bases agree with TRBD2. This CDR3 comprises 13 residues. Germline values: CDR1 LNHNV, CDR2 YYDKDF (reference sequence). The CDR3: CATSRVAGETRYF. The CDR3 DNA sequence: TGTGCCACCAGCAGAGTTGCGGGAGAGACCCGGTACTTC.

In its sample, this clonotype was seen many times. The genes are TRBV6-1 and TRBJ1-5, with 10 bases fitting TRBD1. The CDR3 extends over 15 amino acids. Trimming removed 2 bases from V and 7 bases from J; junction bases left unmatched: 5. Germline lookup yields CDR1 MNHNS and CDR2 SASEGT. The DNA of the CDR3 is TGTGCCAGCAGTGAACCTGGACAGGGGGGGCAGCCCCAGCATTTT. This gives the protein CASSEPGQGGQPQHF.